This T cell receptor beta chain was retrieved from a study of breast tumors, draining lymph nodes, adjacent tissues. Study-wide findings and caveats: Luminal-like breast cancer showed significantly higher tumor–nontumor repertoire similarity than basal-like. Data only fit, rather than demonstrated, lymph node origin of most tumor T cells. Tumors had less TCR diversity than lymph nodes, more than nontumor tissue. Most tumor T cells seemingly derive from lymph node, then expand in tumor.

The CDR3 runs 16 residues. Germline V CDR1 and CDR2: DFQATT, SNEGSKA (reference sequence). V lost 1 base and J 4 bases, leaving 19 bases between the germline ends. TCRdb re-called the multiplex PCR reads with MiXCR, one entry per CDR3 protein. The table records some 10,000 distinct CDR3 sequences, about 56% of them present only once. Worth noting for this clonotype: Its antigen is still unknown.

This sequence originates from a female donor with breast cancer. Some clones in this sample may be carry-over from other donors' samples. The chain combines TRBV20-1 with TRBJ2-5, with D unclear. The sequenced sample consisted of breast tumor tissue. CDR3 loop: CSARGPGEGVAETQYF. Written as DNA, the CDR3 is TGCAGTGCTAGAGGCCCGGGTGAAGGCGTGGCAGAGACCCAGTACTTC.